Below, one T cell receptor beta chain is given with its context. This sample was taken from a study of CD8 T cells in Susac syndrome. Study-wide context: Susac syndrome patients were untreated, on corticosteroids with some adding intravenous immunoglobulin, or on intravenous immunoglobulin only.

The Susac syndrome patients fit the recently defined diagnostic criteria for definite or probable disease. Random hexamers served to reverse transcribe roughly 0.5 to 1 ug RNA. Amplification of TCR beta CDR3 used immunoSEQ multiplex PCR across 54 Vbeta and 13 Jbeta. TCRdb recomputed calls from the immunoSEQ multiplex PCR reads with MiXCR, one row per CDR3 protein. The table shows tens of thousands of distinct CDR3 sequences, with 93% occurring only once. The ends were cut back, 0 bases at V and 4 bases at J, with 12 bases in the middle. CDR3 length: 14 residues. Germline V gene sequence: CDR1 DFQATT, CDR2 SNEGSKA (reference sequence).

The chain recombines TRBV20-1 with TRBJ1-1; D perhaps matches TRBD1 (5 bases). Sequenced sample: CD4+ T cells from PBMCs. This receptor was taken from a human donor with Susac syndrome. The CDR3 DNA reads TGCAGTGCTAGAGATTTGGGGGTAGGCACTGAAGCTTTCTTT. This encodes CSARDLGVGTEAFF.